The rows below give T cell receptor beta chains drawn from one sample of a study of T-cell reconstitution after alpha-beta-depleted transplantation in children. TCRdb recomputed calls from the PCR reads with MiXCR, one row per CDR3 protein. The sample consists of almost 400,000 distinct CDR3 sequences, roughly 22% of them appearing once. Sequenced here: PBMCs from the stem cell graft donor, sampled from the stem cell graft. All receptors come from a human donor who donated a stem cell graft to a child with acute myeloid leukemia. The CDR3 runs from the conserved cysteine through the conserved F or W. The order of the fields is CDR3 DNA, CDR3 protein, clone size, J gene, D gene, V gene. The D gene is left open where the match is weak. The listing skips clone size in some rows; elsewhere it reads once, few, many or a size class.

CDR3 DNA: TGTGCCACCAGCGTCGGGGGGAGTCAGTACACTGAAGCTTTCTTT; CDR3 protein: CATSVGGSQYTEAFF; clone size: .; J gene: TRBJ1-1; D gene: .; V gene: TRBV15
CDR3 DNA: TGTGCCAGCAATAGCGGGGACGCCTACGAGCAGTACTTC; CDR3 protein: CASNSGDAYEQYF; clone size: .; J gene: TRBJ2-7; D gene: TRBD2; V gene: TRBV28
CDR3 DNA: TGTGCCAGCGAGGAGGGAGGGTACGAGCAGTACTTC; CDR3 protein: CASEEGGYEQYF; clone size: .; J gene: TRBJ2-7; D gene: TRBD2; V gene: TRBV11-2
CDR3 DNA: TGTGCCAGCAGTCGGGACAGGGGCGTCGATGAGCAGTTCTTC; CDR3 protein: CASSRDRGVDEQFF; clone size: .; J gene: TRBJ2-1; D gene: TRBD1; V gene: TRBV12-3/TRBV12-4
CDR3 DNA: TGCAGTGCTAGTCCCGGGACGAGCTCTGGAAACACCATATATTTT; CDR3 protein: CSASPGTSSGNTIYF; clone size: .; J gene: TRBJ1-3; D gene: .; V gene: TRBV20-1
CDR3 DNA: TGCGCCAGCAGCCAAGAAGTAATCCTTACCCTCAATGAGCAGTTCTTC; CDR3 protein: CASSQEVILTLNEQFF; clone size: .; J gene: TRBJ2-1; D gene: .; V gene: TRBV4-1
CDR3 DNA: TGTGCCAGCAGTAGACAGTTGAGGGGTGAAAAACTGTTTTTT; CDR3 protein: CASSRQLRGEKLFF; clone size: .; J gene: TRBJ1-4; D gene: .; V gene: TRBV12-3/TRBV12-4
CDR3 DNA: TGCAGTGCTAAACCACCCGGGACTGGGGAGACCCAGTACTTC; CDR3 protein: CSAKPPGTGETQYF; clone size: .; J gene: TRBJ2-5; D gene: .; V gene: TRBV20-1
CDR3 DNA: TGTGCCAGCAGTTCATCCACGGGACTAGCGGAAGAGACCCAGTACTTC; CDR3 protein: CASSSSTGLAEETQYF; clone size: .; J gene: TRBJ2-5; D gene: TRBD2; V gene: TRBV12-3/TRBV12-4
CDR3 DNA: TGTGCCAGCAGCAACCGACAGGTTCGGACGCAGTATTTT; CDR3 protein: CASSNRQVRTQYF; clone size: .; J gene: TRBJ2-3; D gene: .; V gene: TRBV7-2
CDR3 DNA: TGCGCCAGCAGCTTAGTGGTGACTAGCGGGGATGAGCAGTTCTTC; CDR3 protein: CASSLVVTSGDEQFF; clone size: .; J gene: TRBJ2-1; D gene: TRBD2; V gene: TRBV5-1
CDR3 DNA: TGTGCCAGCAGCTTTGTGACTAGCGGGACCGATGAGCAGTTCTTC; CDR3 protein: CASSFVTSGTDEQFF; clone size: few; J gene: TRBJ2-1; D gene: TRBD2; V gene: TRBV7-9
CDR3 DNA: TGCAGCGTTGAGGCCTCTTCCTACAATGAGCAGTTCTTC; CDR3 protein: CSVEASSYNEQFF; clone size: .; J gene: TRBJ2-1; D gene: .; V gene: TRBV29-1
CDR3 DNA: TGTGCCAGCAGCTCTCCACAATTAGCGGGAGTTTTCGCAGATACGCAGTATTTT; CDR3 protein: CASSSPQLAGVFADTQYF; clone size: few; J gene: TRBJ2-3; D gene: TRBD2; V gene: TRBV11-2
CDR3 DNA: TGCAGTGCTAGAGATGTTAAACTAGCGGGATCAGTCGGGGATACGCAGTATTTT; CDR3 protein: CSARDVKLAGSVGDTQYF; clone size: many; J gene: TRBJ2-3; D gene: TRBD2; V gene: TRBV20-1
CDR3 DNA: TGTGCCAGCAGTTTAGTATTGGGACAGCTTGGCAATGAGCAGTTCTTC; CDR3 protein: CASSLVLGQLGNEQFF; clone size: few; J gene: TRBJ2-1; D gene: TRBD1; V gene: TRBV12-3/TRBV12-4
CDR3 DNA: TGTGCCAGCAATTGGGGAGGGACGTCCTACGAGCAGTACTTC; CDR3 protein: CASNWGGTSYEQYF; clone size: .; J gene: TRBJ2-7; D gene: TRBD2; V gene: TRBV12-3/TRBV12-4
CDR3 DNA: TGTGCCTGGAGTTCAGGGATGAACACTGAAGCTTTCTTT; CDR3 protein: CAWSSGMNTEAFF; clone size: .; J gene: TRBJ1-1; D gene: .; V gene: TRBV30
CDR3 DNA: TGTGCCAGCAGTTTAGCCGGACACGGCTACGAGCAGTACTTC; CDR3 protein: CASSLAGHGYEQYF; clone size: few; J gene: TRBJ2-7; D gene: .; V gene: TRBV27
CDR3 DNA: TGTGCCAGCAGCTTCCGACCGGGTACAGATACGCAGTATTTT; CDR3 protein: CASSFRPGTDTQYF; clone size: .; J gene: TRBJ2-3; D gene: .; V gene: TRBV7-8
CDR3 DNA: TGTGCCACCAGCAGAGCGGTAGGCTCACCCCTCCACTTT; CDR3 protein: CATSRAVGSPLHF; clone size: .; J gene: TRBJ1-6; D gene: .; V gene: TRBV15
CDR3 DNA: TGTGCCAGTAGTAACCCTGTGACTAGCGGGACATACGAGCAGTACTTC; CDR3 protein: CASSNPVTSGTYEQYF; clone size: .; J gene: TRBJ2-7; D gene: TRBD2; V gene: TRBV19
CDR3 DNA: TGTGCCACCTCAGGGTCGGGGTATACTGAAGCTTTCTTT; CDR3 protein: CATSGSGYTEAFF; clone size: .; J gene: TRBJ1-1; D gene: .; V gene: TRBV12-3/TRBV12-4
CDR3 DNA: TGTGCCAGCAGTTACTCGACCCTACTAGCCAAAAACATTCAGTACTTC; CDR3 protein: CASSYSTLLAKNIQYF; clone size: few; J gene: TRBJ2-4; D gene: .; V gene: TRBV6-5
CDR3 DNA: TGTGCCAGCAGACTACCGGGGATCCTTTACAATGAGCAGTTCTTC; CDR3 protein: CASRLPGILYNEQFF; clone size: few; J gene: TRBJ2-1; D gene: .; V gene: TRBV12-3/TRBV12-4
CDR3 DNA: TGTGCCAGCAGCTTGGCCCCAACAGGATACTCTGGAAACACCATATATTTT; CDR3 protein: CASSLAPTGYSGNTIYF; clone size: .; J gene: TRBJ1-3; D gene: .; V gene: TRBV5-5
CDR3 DNA: TGTGCCAGCAGTCCGACCGTTAATTTCTACGAGCAGTACTTC; CDR3 protein: CASSPTVNFYEQYF; clone size: .; J gene: TRBJ2-7; D gene: .; V gene: TRBV28
CDR3 DNA: TGTGCCAGCAGTTACCGACAGTCCGGGGAGGGACGGGGCTACACCTTC; CDR3 protein: CASSYRQSGEGRGYTF; clone size: few; J gene: TRBJ1-2; D gene: .; V gene: TRBV6-5
CDR3 DNA: TGTGCCAGCAGTTACTCGACGGCGAGTTATCAGCCCCAGCATTTT; CDR3 protein: CASSYSTASYQPQHF; clone size: many; J gene: TRBJ1-5; D gene: .; V gene: TRBV6-2/TRBV6-3
CDR3 DNA: TGTGCCAGCAGTTTAAGGCTAGGCTACGAGCAGTACTTC; CDR3 protein: CASSLRLGYEQYF; clone size: few; J gene: TRBJ2-7; D gene: .; V gene: TRBV27
CDR3 DNA: TGTGCCAGCAGCTCCGAAATTTTGTTGTATGAGCAGTTCTTC; CDR3 protein: CASSSEILLYEQFF; clone size: few; J gene: TRBJ2-1; D gene: .; V gene: TRBV7-2
CDR3 DNA: TGTGCCAGCAGCCAGACCCTGCAGGGAATACAAAACATTCAGTACTTC; CDR3 protein: CASSQTLQGIQNIQYF; clone size: many; J gene: TRBJ2-4; D gene: .; V gene: TRBV28
CDR3 DNA: TGTGCCATCAGTGGCTTAGCGGTGAGCTCCTACAATGAGCAGTTCTTC; CDR3 protein: CAISGLAVSSYNEQFF; clone size: .; J gene: TRBJ2-1; D gene: .; V gene: TRBV10-3
CDR3 DNA: TGTGCCAGCAGTCCAGGGACGTTTTCCTACGAGCAGTACTTC; CDR3 protein: CASSPGTFSYEQYF; clone size: .; J gene: TRBJ2-7; D gene: .; V gene: TRBV27
CDR3 DNA: TGCGCCAGCAGCTTGGCGGCAGGGGACCAAGAGACCCAGTACTTC; CDR3 protein: CASSLAAGDQETQYF; clone size: many; J gene: TRBJ2-5; D gene: .; V gene: TRBV5-1
CDR3 DNA: TGTGCCAGCAGCCCCGGGGTGGGGTCTGGAAACACCATATATTTT; CDR3 protein: CASSPGVGSGNTIYF; clone size: many; J gene: TRBJ1-3; D gene: .; V gene: TRBV13
CDR3 DNA: TGTGCCAGCAGCCTTCCCCGTAGCGGGAGCACAGATACGCAGTATTTT; CDR3 protein: CASSLPRSGSTDTQYF; clone size: few; J gene: TRBJ2-3; D gene: TRBD2; V gene: TRBV12-3/TRBV12-4
CDR3 DNA: TGTGCCAGCAGTACCGGGACTAGCCAATACGAGCAGTACTTC; CDR3 protein: CASSTGTSQYEQYF; clone size: few; J gene: TRBJ2-7; D gene: TRBD2; V gene: TRBV5-6
CDR3 DNA: TGCGCCAGCAGCCAAGAGGGGGCATACTATCCTACGGAGCAGTACTTC; CDR3 protein: CASSQEGAYYPTEQYF; clone size: .; J gene: TRBJ2-7; D gene: .; V gene: TRBV4-3
CDR3 DNA: TGTGCCATCATGGTGACAGGGGGCATCGGCGAGCAGTACTTC; CDR3 protein: CAIMVTGGIGEQYF; clone size: few; J gene: TRBJ2-7; D gene: TRBD1; V gene: TRBV10-3
CDR3 DNA: TGTGCCAGCTCACCAAATAAACAGGGCAATGAAAAACTGTTTTTT; CDR3 protein: CASSPNKQGNEKLFF; clone size: .; J gene: TRBJ1-4; D gene: .; V gene: TRBV18
CDR3 DNA: TGTGCCAGCAGTTACAGGGAACGCGCGAACACCGGGGAGCTGTTTTTT; CDR3 protein: CASSYRERANTGELFF; clone size: .; J gene: TRBJ2-2; D gene: .; V gene: TRBV7-8
CDR3 DNA: TGTGCCAGCAGTTTATCTATCGGACGGAGCTCCTACGAGCAGTACTTC; CDR3 protein: CASSLSIGRSSYEQYF; clone size: .; J gene: TRBJ2-7; D gene: .; V gene: TRBV12-3/TRBV12-4
CDR3 DNA: TGTGCCAGCAGCCGGGGTAGAGGACAGGGGGCTAGCACAGATACGCAGTATTTT; CDR3 protein: CASSRGRGQGASTDTQYF; clone size: .; J gene: TRBJ2-3; D gene: TRBD1; V gene: TRBV11-1
CDR3 DNA: TGTGCCAGCAGCGCGGGTCGGAACACTGAAGCTTTCTTT; CDR3 protein: CASSAGRNTEAFF; clone size: many; J gene: TRBJ1-1; D gene: .; V gene: TRBV4-2
CDR3 DNA: TGCGCCAGCAGCCCCCCGGTCCGGGGGGTGGAGTTCTTC; CDR3 protein: CASSPPVRGVEFF; clone size: .; J gene: TRBJ2-1; D gene: TRBD2; V gene: TRBV5-1
CDR3 DNA: TGCAGCGCCGGGACAGAGTCCTACGAGCAGTACTTC; CDR3 protein: CSAGTESYEQYF; clone size: many; J gene: TRBJ2-7; D gene: TRBD1; V gene: TRBV29-1